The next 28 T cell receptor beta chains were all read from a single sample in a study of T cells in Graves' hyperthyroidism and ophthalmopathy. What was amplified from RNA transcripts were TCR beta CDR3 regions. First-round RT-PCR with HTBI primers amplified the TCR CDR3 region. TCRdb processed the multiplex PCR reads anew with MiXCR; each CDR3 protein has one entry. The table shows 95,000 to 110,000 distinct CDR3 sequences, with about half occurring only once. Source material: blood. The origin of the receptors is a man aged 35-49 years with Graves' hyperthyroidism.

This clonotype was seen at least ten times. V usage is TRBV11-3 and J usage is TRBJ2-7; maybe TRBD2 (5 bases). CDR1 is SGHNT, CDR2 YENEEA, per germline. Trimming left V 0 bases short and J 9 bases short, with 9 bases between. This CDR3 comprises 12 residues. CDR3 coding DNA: TGTGCCAGCAGCTTAGATGAGCGGCTGCAGTACTTC. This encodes CASSLDERLQYF.

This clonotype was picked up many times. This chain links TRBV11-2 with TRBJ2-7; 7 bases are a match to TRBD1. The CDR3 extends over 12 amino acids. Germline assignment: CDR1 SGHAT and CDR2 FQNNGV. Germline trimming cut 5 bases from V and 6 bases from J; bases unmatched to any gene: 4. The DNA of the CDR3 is TGTGCCAGCAGCCCCCAGGGGGTCGAGCAGTACTTC. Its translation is CASSPQGVEQYF.

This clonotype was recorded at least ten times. CDR3 residues: CSASSGLAGEIDEQFF. In DNA form, the CDR3 reads TGCAGTGCTAGTTCGGGACTAGCGGGAGAAATCGATGAGCAGTTCTTC. V usage is TRBV20-1 and J usage is TRBJ2-1, with 14 bases aligning to TRBD2. There are 16 residues in the CDR3. Germline trimming cut 3 bases from V and 8 bases from J; bases unmatched to any gene: 9. The V gene's germline CDR1 is DFQATT and CDR2 SNEGSKA (reference sequence).

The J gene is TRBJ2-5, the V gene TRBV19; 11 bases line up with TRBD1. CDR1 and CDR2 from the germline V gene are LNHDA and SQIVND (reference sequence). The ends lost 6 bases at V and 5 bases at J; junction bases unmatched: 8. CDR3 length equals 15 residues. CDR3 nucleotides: TGTGCCAGTAGCACTCGGACAGGGGGCTTGGAGACCCAGTACTTC. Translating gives CASSTRTGGLETQYF.

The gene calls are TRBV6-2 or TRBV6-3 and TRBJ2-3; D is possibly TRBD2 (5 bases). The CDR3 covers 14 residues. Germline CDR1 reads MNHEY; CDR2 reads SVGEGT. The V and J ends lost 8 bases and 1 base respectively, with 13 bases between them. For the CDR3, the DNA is TGTGCCAGCTACATCACCGGGGGCACAGATACGCAGTATTTT. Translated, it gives CASYITGGTDTQYF.

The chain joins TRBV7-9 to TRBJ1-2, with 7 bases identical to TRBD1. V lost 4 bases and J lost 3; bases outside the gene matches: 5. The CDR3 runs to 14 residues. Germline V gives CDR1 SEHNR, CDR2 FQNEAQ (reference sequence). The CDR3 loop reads CASSYGTDYYGYTF. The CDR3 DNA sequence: TGTGCCAGCAGCTACGGGACAGACTACTATGGCTACACCTTC.

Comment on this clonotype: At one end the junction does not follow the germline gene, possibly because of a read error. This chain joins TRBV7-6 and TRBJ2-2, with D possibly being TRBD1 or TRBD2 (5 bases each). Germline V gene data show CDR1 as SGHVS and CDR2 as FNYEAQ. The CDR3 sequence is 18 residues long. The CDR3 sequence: CAGSLGVGLLPNTGELFF. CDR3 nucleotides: TGTGCCGGCAGCTTAGGGGTTGGGTTATTACCGAACACCGGGGAGCTTTTTTTT. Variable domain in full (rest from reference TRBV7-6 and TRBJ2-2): GAGVSQSPRYKVTKRGQDVALRCDPISGHVSLYWYRQALGQGPEFLTYFNYEAQQDKSGLPNDRFSAERPEGSISTLTIQRTEQRDSAMYRCAGSLGVGLLPNTGELFFGEGSRLTVL.

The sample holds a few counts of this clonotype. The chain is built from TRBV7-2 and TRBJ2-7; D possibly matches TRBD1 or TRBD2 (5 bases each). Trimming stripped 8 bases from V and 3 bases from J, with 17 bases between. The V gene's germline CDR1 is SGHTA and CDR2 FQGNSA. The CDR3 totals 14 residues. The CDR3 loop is CASSPSGRLYEQYF. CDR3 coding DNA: TGTGCCAGCTCACCCTCGGGACGACTCTACGAGCAGTACTTC.

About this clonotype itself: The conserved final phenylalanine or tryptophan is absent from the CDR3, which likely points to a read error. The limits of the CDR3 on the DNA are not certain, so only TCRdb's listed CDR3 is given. CDR3 in amino acids: CATSSPDSEDT. V gene TRBV15 combines with J gene TRBJ2-6; TRBD2 is taken as the D call from the table, unchecked against the DNA. The CDR3 region is 11 residues in length, termini included. From germline, CDR1 is LNHNV and CDR2 YYDKDF (reference sequence).

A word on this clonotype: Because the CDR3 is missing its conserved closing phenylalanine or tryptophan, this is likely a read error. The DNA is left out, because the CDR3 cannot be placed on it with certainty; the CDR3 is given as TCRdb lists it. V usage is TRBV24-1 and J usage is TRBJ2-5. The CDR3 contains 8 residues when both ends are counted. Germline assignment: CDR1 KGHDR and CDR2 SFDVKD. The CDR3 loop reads CATSDIRP.

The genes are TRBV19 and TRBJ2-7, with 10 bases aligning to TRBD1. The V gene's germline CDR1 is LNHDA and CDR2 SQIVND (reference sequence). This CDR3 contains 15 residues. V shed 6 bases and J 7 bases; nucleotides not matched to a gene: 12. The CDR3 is CASSWDRGITGEQYF. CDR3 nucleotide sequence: TGTGCCAGTAGCTGGGACAGGGGTATCACCGGGGAGCAGTACTTC.

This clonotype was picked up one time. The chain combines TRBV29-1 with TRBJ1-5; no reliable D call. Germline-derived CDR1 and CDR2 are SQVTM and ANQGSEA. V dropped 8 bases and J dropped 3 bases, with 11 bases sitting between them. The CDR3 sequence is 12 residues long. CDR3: CSLNPDNQPQHF. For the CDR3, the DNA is TGCAGCTTGAATCCAGACAATCAGCCCCAGCATTTT. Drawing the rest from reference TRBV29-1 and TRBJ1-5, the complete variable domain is SAVISQKPSRDICQRGTSLTIQCQVDSQVTMMFWYRQQPGQSLTLIATANQGSEATYESGFVIDKFPISRPNLTFSTLTVSNMSPEDSSIYLCSLNPDNQPQHFGDGTRLSIL.

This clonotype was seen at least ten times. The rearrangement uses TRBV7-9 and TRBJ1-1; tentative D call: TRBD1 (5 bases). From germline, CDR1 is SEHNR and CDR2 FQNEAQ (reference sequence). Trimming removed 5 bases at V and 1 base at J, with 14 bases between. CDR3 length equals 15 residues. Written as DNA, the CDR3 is TGTGCCAGCAGCCCTGTAGGCGGGGGGAACACTGAAGCTTTCTTT. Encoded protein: CASSPVGGGNTEAFF.

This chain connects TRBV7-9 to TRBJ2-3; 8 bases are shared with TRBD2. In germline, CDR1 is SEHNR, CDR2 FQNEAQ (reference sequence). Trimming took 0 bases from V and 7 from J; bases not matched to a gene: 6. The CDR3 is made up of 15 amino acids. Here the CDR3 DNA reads TGTGCCAGCAGCTTAGCCGGGAGGGCCGCTTATACGCAGTATTTT. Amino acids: CASSLAGRAAYTQYF.

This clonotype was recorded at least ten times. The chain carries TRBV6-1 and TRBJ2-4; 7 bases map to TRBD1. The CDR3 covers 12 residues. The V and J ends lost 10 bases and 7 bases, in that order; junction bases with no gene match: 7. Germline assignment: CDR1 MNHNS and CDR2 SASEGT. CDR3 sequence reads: CAITGTVNIQYF. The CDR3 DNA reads TGTGCCATTACAGGGACAGTCAACATTCAGTACTTC.

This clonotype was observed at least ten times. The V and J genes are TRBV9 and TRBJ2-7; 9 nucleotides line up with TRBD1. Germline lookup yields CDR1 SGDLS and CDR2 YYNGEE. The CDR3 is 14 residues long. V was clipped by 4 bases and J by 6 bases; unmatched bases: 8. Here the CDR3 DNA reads TGTGCCAGCAGCCCCGGGACAGGGCCCTTCGAGCAGTACTTC. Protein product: CASSPGTGPFEQYF. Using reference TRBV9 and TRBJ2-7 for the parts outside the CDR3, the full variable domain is DSGVTQTPKHLITATGQRVTLRCSPRSGDLSVYWYQQSLDQGLQFLIQYYNGEERAKGNILERFSAQQFPDLHSELNLSSLELGDSALYFCASSPGTGPFEQYFGPGTRLTVT.

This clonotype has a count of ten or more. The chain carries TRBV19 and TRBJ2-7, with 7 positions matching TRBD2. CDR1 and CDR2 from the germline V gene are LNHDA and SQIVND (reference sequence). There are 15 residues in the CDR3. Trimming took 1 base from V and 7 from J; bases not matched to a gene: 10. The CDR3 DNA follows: TGTGCCAGTAGTATAGGAATCGCGGGAGCCGGAGAGCAGTACTTC. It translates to CASSIGIAGAGEQYF.

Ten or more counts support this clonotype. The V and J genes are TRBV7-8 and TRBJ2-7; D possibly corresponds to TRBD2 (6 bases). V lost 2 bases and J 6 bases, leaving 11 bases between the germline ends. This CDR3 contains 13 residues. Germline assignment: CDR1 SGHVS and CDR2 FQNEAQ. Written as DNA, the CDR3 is TGTGCCAGCAGCTTAACCGGAGCGGGCGAGCAGTACTTC. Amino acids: CASSLTGAGEQYF.

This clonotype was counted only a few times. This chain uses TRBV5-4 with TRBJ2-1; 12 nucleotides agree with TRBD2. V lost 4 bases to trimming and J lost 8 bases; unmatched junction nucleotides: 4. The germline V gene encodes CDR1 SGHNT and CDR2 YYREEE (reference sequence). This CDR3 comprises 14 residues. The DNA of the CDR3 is TGTGCCAGCAGCCCTAGCGGGGGGGCCTATGAGCAGTTCTTC. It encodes CASSPSGGAYEQFF.

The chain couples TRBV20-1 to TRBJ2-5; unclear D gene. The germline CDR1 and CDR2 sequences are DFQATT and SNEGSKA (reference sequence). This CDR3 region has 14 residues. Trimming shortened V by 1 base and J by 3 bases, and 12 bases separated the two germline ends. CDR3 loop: CSARVESGEETQYF. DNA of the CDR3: TGCAGTGCTAGAGTCGAGTCTGGGGAAGAGACCCAGTACTTC.

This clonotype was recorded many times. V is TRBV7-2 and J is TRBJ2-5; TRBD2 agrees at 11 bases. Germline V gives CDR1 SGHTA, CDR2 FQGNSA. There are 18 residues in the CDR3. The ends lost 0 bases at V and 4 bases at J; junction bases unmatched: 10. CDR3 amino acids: CASSLALAGGGAVETQYF. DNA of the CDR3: TGTGCCAGCAGCTTAGCCCTAGCGGGAGGAGGTGCGGTAGAGACCCAGTACTTC.

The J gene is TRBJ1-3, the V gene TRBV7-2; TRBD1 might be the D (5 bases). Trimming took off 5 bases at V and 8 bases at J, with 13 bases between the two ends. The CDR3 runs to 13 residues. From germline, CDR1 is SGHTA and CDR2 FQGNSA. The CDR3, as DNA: TGTGCCAGCAGCCAGTACAGGAGGGACACCATATATTTT. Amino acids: CASSQYRRDTIYF.

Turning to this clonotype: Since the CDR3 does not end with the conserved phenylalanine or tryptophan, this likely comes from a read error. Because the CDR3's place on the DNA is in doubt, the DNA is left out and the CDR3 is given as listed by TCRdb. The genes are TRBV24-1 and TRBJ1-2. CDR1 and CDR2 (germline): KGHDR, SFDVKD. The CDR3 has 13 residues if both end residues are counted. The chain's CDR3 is CATSDRGSYGYAL.

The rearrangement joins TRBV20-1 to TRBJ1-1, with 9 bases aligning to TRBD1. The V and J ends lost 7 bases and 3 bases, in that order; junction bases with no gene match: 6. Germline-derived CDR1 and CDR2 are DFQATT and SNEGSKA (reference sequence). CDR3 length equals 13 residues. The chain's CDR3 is CSERGTGYTEAFF. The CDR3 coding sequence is TGCAGTGAAAGAGGGACAGGGTACACTGAAGCTTTCTTT.

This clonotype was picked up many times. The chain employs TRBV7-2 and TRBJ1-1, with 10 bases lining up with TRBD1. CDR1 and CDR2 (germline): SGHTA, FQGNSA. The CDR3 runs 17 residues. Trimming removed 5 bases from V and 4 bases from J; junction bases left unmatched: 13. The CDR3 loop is CASSQTSSGTGVTEAFF. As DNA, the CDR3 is TGTGCCAGCAGCCAAACCTCTAGTGGGACAGGGGTCACTGAAGCTTTCTTT. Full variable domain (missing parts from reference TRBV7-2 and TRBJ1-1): GAGVSQSPSNKVTEKGKDVELRCDPISGHTALYWYRQSLGQGLEFLIYFQGNSAPDKSGLPSDRFSAERTGGSVSTLTIQRTQQEDSAVYLCASSQTSSGTGVTEAFFGQGTRLTVV.

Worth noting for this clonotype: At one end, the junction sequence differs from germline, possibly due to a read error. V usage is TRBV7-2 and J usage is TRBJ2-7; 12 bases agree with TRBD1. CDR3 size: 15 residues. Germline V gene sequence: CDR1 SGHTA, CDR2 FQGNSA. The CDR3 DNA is TGTGCCAGCGGCAGAACAGGGACAGGGGGCCACGAGCAGCACTTC. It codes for CASGRTGTGGHEQHF. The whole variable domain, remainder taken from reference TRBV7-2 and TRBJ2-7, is GAGVSQSPSNKVTEKGKDVELRCDPISGHTALYWYRQSLGQGLEFLIYFQGNSAPDKSGLPSDRFSAERTGGSVSTLTIQRTQQEDSAVYLCASGRTGTGGHEQHFGPGTRLTVT.

The CDR3 DNA sequence: TGTGCCAGCAGTAACGCCGGGACAGGGAAGTGGGAGCAGTACTTC. Translation: CASSNAGTGKWEQYF. The chain recombines TRBV7-2 with TRBJ2-7; 9 nucleotides agree with TRBD1. J was trimmed by 7 bases and V by 6 bases; bases with no gene match: 13. The CDR3 has 15 amino acids. Germline CDR1 and CDR2: SGHTA and FQGNSA.

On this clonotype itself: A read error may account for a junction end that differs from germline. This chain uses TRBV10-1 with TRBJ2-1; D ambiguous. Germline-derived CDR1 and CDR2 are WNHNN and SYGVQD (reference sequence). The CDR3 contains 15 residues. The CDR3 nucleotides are TGCGCCAGGAGTGACCCGGTCGGCTCCTACAATGAGCAGTTCTTC. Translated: CARSDPVGSYNEQFF.